The 17 T cell receptor beta chains below come from one sample, sequenced in a study of blood T cell repertoires in COVID-19. Profiled with immunoSEQ multiplex PCR; TCRdb holds only in-frame clones, not every one. The sample lists approximately 180,000 clones, over 75% occurring once. The specimen sequenced was peripheral blood. The receptor source for this set is a man aged 60-69 years with acute or convalescent COVID-19.

The chain employs TRBV28 and TRBJ2-3; 10 nucleotides line up with TRBD1. Germline V gene lookup returns CDR1 MDHEN and CDR2 SYDVKM. The CDR3 is 14 amino acids. J lost 7 bases, V lost 8 bases, and 9 bases had no gene match. The CDR3 DNA reads TGTGCCAGCTCCGCCCGGGACAGGGGAAATACGCAGTATTTT. Residues: CASSARDRGNTQYF.

This sequence joins TRBV18 and TRBJ1-4, with D maybe TRBD1 (5 bases). V gave up 2 bases and J gave up 0 bases, with 10 bases separating them. Germline assignment: CDR1 KGHSH and CDR2 LQKENI. CDR3 length: 16 amino acids. The CDR3 bases are TGTGCCAGCTCACCATTGGGGCTATCAACTAATGAAAAACTGTTTTTT. Its translation is CASSPLGLSTNEKLFF.

The V call is TRBV27, the J call TRBJ2-2, with 15 bases lining up with TRBD2. The CDR3 is 20 residues long. In germline, CDR1 is MNHEY, CDR2 SMNVEV (reference sequence). The trim removed 2 bases at V and 4 bases at J, leaving 11 bases unmatched. CDR3 residues: CASSLLLSGTSGRFTGELFF. Written as DNA, the CDR3 is TGTGCCAGCAGTTTACTTCTTTCTGGGACTAGCGGGAGGTTCACCGGGGAGCTGTTTTTT.

CDR3 sequence: CASSHIREGPHEQYF. DNA for the CDR3: TGCGCCAGCAGCCATATACGGGAGGGCCCACACGAGCAGTACTTC. The chain carries TRBV4-3 and TRBJ2-7; TRBD2 aligns across 8 bases. After removal of 3 bases from V and 5 bases from J, the junction contained 9 bases not matched to a gene. Germline V lookup: CDR1 LGHNA, CDR2 YSLEER. This CDR3 is built from 15 residues.

This sequence joins TRBV28 and TRBJ2-1, with D possibly matching TRBD2 (7 bases). The germline gives CDR1 MDHEN, CDR2 SYDVKM. The CDR3 is 14 residues long. V lost 7 bases, J lost 8 bases, and 18 bases lay in between. The CDR3 sequence: CASTKGGGRHEQFF. The CDR3 DNA reads as TGTGCCAGCACCAAGGGGGGAGGGAGACATGAGCAGTTCTTC.

The rearrangement uses TRBV24-1 and TRBJ1-1; tentative D call: TRBD1 (6 bases). Deletions cut 8 bases from V and 5 bases from J, with 8 bases between. Germline CDR1 KGHDR, CDR2 SFDVKD. This CDR3 is 11 amino acids long. CDR3: CATTRGTEAFF. CDR3 in DNA: TGTGCCACCACCAGGGGAACTGAAGCTTTCTTT.

This clone appeared a single time. The chain uses TRBV6-4 and TRBJ2-1; TRBD2 matches 10 bases. The V gene's germline CDR1 is MRHNA and CDR2 SNTAGT. J gave up 5 bases and V 6 bases, and 7 bases lay outside the gene matches. The CDR3 length is 15 residues. The CDR3 coding sequence is TGTGCCAGCAGCACAGAAGCGGGAGGGAACAATGAGCAGTTCTTC. Its translation: CASSTEAGGNNEQFF.

The table lists this clone with a few counts. The chain recombines TRBV7-8 with TRBJ2-7; 9 nucleotides line up with TRBD2. CDR3 length: 17 residues. Germline CDR1 is SGHVS and CDR2 is FQNEAQ. Losses at the gene ends were 0 bases for V and 7 bases for J; bases not matched to a gene: 13. As DNA, the CDR3 is TGTGCCAGCAGCTTAGCAGCTGGGTCTAGCGGGATGAGGGAGCAGTACTTC. It is translated as CASSLAAGSSGMREQYF.

About this clone: The junction differs from germline at one of its ends, possibly a read error. J is TRBJ2-7 and V is TRBV6-5, with TRBD1 matching 8 bases. Germline V gives CDR1 MNHEY, CDR2 SVGAGI. The CDR3 spans 15 residues. This CDR3 is CASSDSGQVSYEQYF. As DNA, the CDR3 is TGTGCCAGCAGTGACTCGGGACAGGTTTCCTACGAGCAGTACTTC.

The gene calls are TRBV19 and TRBJ2-3, with D possibly TRBD2 on 5 matching bases. Trimming removed 3 bases from V and 2 bases from J, with 12 bases in between. Germline CDR1 is LNHDA and CDR2 is SQIVND (reference sequence). This CDR3 is 15 amino acids long. The CDR3 coding sequence is TGTGCCAGTAGTATGGTAGGACGGGACACAGATACGCAGTATTTT. It encodes CASSMVGRDTDTQYF.

The V and J genes are TRBV9 and TRBJ2-6, with D tentatively TRBD1 (5 bases). V dropped 2 bases and J dropped 4 bases, with 7 bases sitting between them. This CDR3 is built from 14 residues. In germline, CDR1 is SGDLS, CDR2 YYNGEE. The CDR3 DNA is TGTGCCAGCAGCGTTGGGGCCGGGGCCAACGTCCTGACTTTC. Translating it yields CASSVGAGANVLTF. The full variable domain, rest sourced from reference TRBV9 and TRBJ2-6, is DSGVTQTPKHLITATGQRVTLRCSPRSGDLSVYWYQQSLDQGLQFLIQYYNGEERAKGNILERFSAQQFPDLHSELNLSSLELGDSALYFCASSVGAGANVLTFGAGSRLTVL.

This clone was counted a few times. The rearrangement links TRBV6-5 to TRBJ2-1; D remains ambiguous. This CDR3 region has 13 residues. Trimming pared 6 bases from V and 3 bases from J, leaving 9 bases between. Germline CDR1 is MNHEY and CDR2 is SVGAGI. The CDR3 spells CASRRGLYNEQFF. Written as DNA, the CDR3 is TGTGCCAGCAGACGCGGTCTCTACAATGAGCAGTTCTTC.

The chain links TRBV5-1 to TRBJ1-1; D may be TRBD1 (5 bases). Germline CDR1 and CDR2: SGHRS and YFSETQ. The ends were cut back, 0 bases at V and 2 bases at J, with 11 bases in the middle. The CDR3 length is 15 residues. The CDR3 region has the DNA TGCGCCAGCAGCTTGGACCACAGGAGAAACACTGAAGCTTTCTTT. Residues: CASSLDHRRNTEAFF.

In its sample, this clone was seen once. This chain uses TRBV7-2 with TRBJ2-4; no reliable D call. The CDR3 contains 14 residues. Germline loops: CDR1 SGHTA, CDR2 FQGNSA. Deletions cut 3 bases from V and 0 bases from J, with 6 bases between. The CDR3 nucleotides are TGTGCCAGCAGCTTGACGGGAGCCAAAAACATTCAGTACTTC. Its translation is CASSLTGAKNIQYF.

This chain connects TRBV3-1 (or the pseudogene TRBV3-2) to TRBJ1-2; perhaps TRBD1 as D (5 bases). V was pared by 0 bases and J by 7 bases, with 9 bases between. Germline V gene lookup returns CDR1 LGHDT and CDR2 YNNKEL (reference sequence). The CDR3 runs to 13 residues. CDR3 loop: CASSQDRAGGYTF. In DNA form, the CDR3 reads TGTGCCAGCAGCCAAGACAGGGCCGGTGGCTACACCTTC.

This clone was seen a few times. This chain uses TRBV6-5 with TRBJ1-2; D possibly corresponds to TRBD1 (5 bases). The CDR3 is made up of 13 amino acids. Germline assignment: CDR1 MNHEY and CDR2 SVGAGI. V lost 7 bases and J lost 6, with 15 bases in between. Here the CDR3 reads CASTLGGGNGYTF. DNA for the CDR3: TGTGCCAGCACCCTCGGGGGGGGGAATGGCTACACCTTC.

This clone occurred once. Other DNA sequences in this specimen translate into the identical CDR3. The chain links TRBV28 to TRBJ1-2; TRBD1 agrees at 8 bases. The junction had 5 bases not matched to a gene; V was cut back by 6 bases and J by 5 bases. The germline CDR1 and CDR2 sequences are MDHEN and SYDVKM. There are 13 residues in the CDR3. This chain's CDR3 is CASSPDRDYGYTF. CDR3 in DNA: TGTGCCAGCAGCCCGGACAGGGATTATGGCTACACCTTC.